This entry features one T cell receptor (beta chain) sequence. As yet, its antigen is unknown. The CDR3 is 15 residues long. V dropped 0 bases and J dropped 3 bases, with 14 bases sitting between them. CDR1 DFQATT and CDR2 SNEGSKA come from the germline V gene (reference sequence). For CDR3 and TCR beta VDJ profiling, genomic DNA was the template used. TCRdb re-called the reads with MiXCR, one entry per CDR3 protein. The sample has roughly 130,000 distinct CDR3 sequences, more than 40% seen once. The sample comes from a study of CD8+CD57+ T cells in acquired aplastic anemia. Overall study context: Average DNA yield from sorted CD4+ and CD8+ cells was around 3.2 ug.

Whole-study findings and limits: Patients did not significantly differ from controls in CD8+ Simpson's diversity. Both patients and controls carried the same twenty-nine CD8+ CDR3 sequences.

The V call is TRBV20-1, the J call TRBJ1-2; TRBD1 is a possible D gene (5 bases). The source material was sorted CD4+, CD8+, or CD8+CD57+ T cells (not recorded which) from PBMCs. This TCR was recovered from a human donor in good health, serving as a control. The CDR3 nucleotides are TGCAGTGCTAGAGATCCGCAGGGAGGTGACTATGGCTACACCTTC. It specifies CSARDPQGGDYGYTF.